Reported below is one T cell receptor beta chain. The sample belongs to a study of shared clonotypes between healthy human individuals. Deep-level assay runs were performed. The assay was immunoSEQ multiplex PCR, and TCRdb's table has in-frame clones only and misses some. This table has 450,000 or so clones, 77% appearing once. V was pared by 2 bases and J by 7 bases, with 6 bases between. The germline CDR1 and CDR2 sequences are ENHRY and SYGVKD. The CDR3 covers 11 residues. This rearrangement joins TRBV10-3 to TRBJ2-7, with no clear D. Sequenced material: PBMCs. This receptor was identified in a woman in her forties in good health. Some clones in this sample may be carry-over from other donors' samples. The CDR3 loop reads CAISEVWEQYF. As DNA, the CDR3 is TGTGCCATCAGTGAGGTCTGGGAGCAGTACTTC.